This T cell receptor (beta chain) was recovered during a study of follicular helper T cells after annual influenza vaccination. The assay was immunoSEQ multiplex PCR, and TCRdb's table has in-frame clones only and misses some. Of several thousand clones listed, roughly 80% are singletons. This sample's time point: 2014-2015 season, pre-vaccination. Germline CDR1 and CDR2: MDHEN and SYDVKM. The CDR3 is 18 amino acids. J lost 3 bases, V lost 3 bases, and 10 bases had no gene match. The TCR sequence derives from an adult who received the influenza vaccine. This specimen was CXCR5+ CD38- circulating T follicular helper cells from blood, taken on the day of influenza vaccination. Sample subset: circulating Tfh, non-naive CD4+CXCR5+PD-1+ (ICOS+CD38+ or ICOS-CD38-). The chain is built from TRBV28 and TRBJ2-6; 8 positions agree with TRBD1. CDR3 sequence reads: CASSFSRTGMDGANVLTF. The CDR3 DNA reads TGTGCCAGCAGTTTCTCGAGGACAGGGATGGATGGGGCCAACGTCCTGACTTTC.